The entry below describes one T cell receptor beta chain. Antigen specificity is unknown. The data were taken from a study of cytomegalovirus exposure and HLA in healthy donors. The PCR employed 60 Vbeta primers together with 13 Jbeta primers. Only in-frame clones appear in the TCRdb table, and some are missing; sequencing was by immunoSEQ multiplex PCR. Seen here are about 200,000 clones, roughly 84% observed once, and the top ten hold about 1.7%. The study's findings and limits: What a later analysis reportedly showed was that an Asian-associated ancestry cluster had fewer N-insertions than the approximately 700-donor mean. The productive fraction for most TCR beta V segments was about 90% or about 30% in an earlier analysis. Most subjects' HLA-A and HLA-B alleles were reportedly predicted from TCR beta sequences.

The trim removed 7 bases at V and 3 bases at J, leaving 12 bases unmatched. This CDR3 is built from 15 residues. Germline values: CDR1 SNHLY, CDR2 FYNNEI. The clonotype was recovered from a man over 45 in good health and CMV-seronegative. Sequencing was carried out using PBMCs. The chain uses TRBV2 and TRBJ2-7; 7 bases match TRBD2. DNA of the CDR3: TGTGCCAGCAACCCCATGGGGGGGTCGGTCTACGAGCAGTACTTC. As protein: CASNPMGGSVYEQYF.